The 29 T cell receptor beta chains given below trace back to one sample, sequenced in a study of blood T cell repertoires in COVID-19. Produced via immunoSEQ multiplex PCR; TCRdb's table is partial and in-frame only. The repertoire has roughly 230,000 clones, about 79% of them found once; the top ten carry approximately 3.6%. Input material: PBMCs or T cells enriched from blood (not recorded which). Source of these receptors: a woman aged 60-75 years who had recovered from COVID-19.

The sample holds a few counts of this clone. The rearrangement links TRBV9 to TRBJ1-4, with no clear D. Germline CDR1 SGDLS, CDR2 YYNGEE. This CDR3 comprises 13 residues. Trimming took 1 base from V and 8 from J, leaving 9 bases between them. CDR3 in amino acids: CASSVRVAEKLFF. For the CDR3, the DNA is TGTGCCAGCAGCGTAAGGGTAGCGGAAAAACTGTTTTTT.

This chain links TRBV4-1 with TRBJ2-7, with TRBD2 matching 11 bases. Germline CDR1 is MGHRA and CDR2 is YSYEKL. Trimming at V came to 5 bases and at J to 4 bases, leaving 7 bases not matched to a gene. The CDR3 runs 15 residues. The CDR3 bases are TGCGCCAGCAGCTACCAGACTAGCGGGATTTACGAGCAGTACTTC. Protein: CASSYQTSGIYEQYF.

The chain employs TRBV19 and TRBJ1-3, with 7 bases fitting TRBD1. The CDR3 runs 13 residues. Germline V lookup: CDR1 LNHDA, CDR2 SQIVND (reference sequence). V shed 9 bases, J shed 3 bases, and the junction held 5 bases outside the gene matches. The CDR3: CASLDRVGNTIYF. In DNA, the CDR3 is TGTGCCAGCCTCGACAGGGTTGGAAACACCATATATTTT.

This chain connects TRBV7-2 to TRBJ2-3; a possible D gene is TRBD1 (5 bases). The V end was cut by 3 bases, the J end by 0 bases, with 10 bases between. CDR1 is SGHTA and CDR2 is FQGNSA in the germline V gene. The CDR3 totals 15 residues. The CDR3 loop reads CASSFQAGSTDTQYF. In DNA, the CDR3 is TGTGCCAGCAGCTTCCAGGCAGGGAGCACAGATACGCAGTATTTT.

The genes are TRBV10-3 and TRBJ1-1, with D hard to call. The germline V gene has CDR1 ENHRY and CDR2 SYGVKD. V was pared by 6 bases and J by 5 bases, with 16 bases between. This CDR3 region has 14 residues. CDR3 DNA sequence: TGTGCCATCAGCAGGTTTGATGGTGGGACTGAAGCTTTCTTT. Residues: CAISRFDGGTEAFF.

This sequence joins TRBV6-5 and TRBJ2-5; TRBD2 matches at 11 bases. Germline CDR1 reads MNHEY; CDR2 reads SVGAGI. The CDR3 is 15 amino acids. The trim removed 7 bases at V and 4 bases at J, leaving 8 bases unmatched. The CDR3 sequence: CASTELAGVPETQYF. CDR3 DNA: TGTGCCAGCACGGAACTAGCGGGAGTCCCAGAGACCCAGTACTTC.

This chain connects TRBV20-1 to TRBJ2-4, with D possibly being TRBD1 (5 bases). This CDR3 has 11 amino acids. V dropped 0 bases and J dropped 11 bases, with 8 bases sitting between them. Germline CDR1 DFQATT, CDR2 SNEGSKA (reference sequence). CDR3 DNA sequence: TGCAGTGCTAGAGACCAGACAGTTCAGTACTTC. Its protein is CSARDQTVQYF.

The V gene is TRBV9, the J gene TRBJ2-5, with D hard to call. Trimming stripped 4 bases from V and 1 base from J, with 14 bases between. This CDR3 is built from 15 residues. Germline assignment: CDR1 SGDLS and CDR2 YYNGEE. The CDR3 sequence: CASSTEPISQETQYF. For the CDR3, the DNA is TGTGCCAGCAGCACAGAACCCATCTCCCAAGAGACCCAGTACTTC. The full variable domain, with the rest looked up from reference TRBV9 and TRBJ2-5, is DSGVTQTPKHLITATGQRVTLRCSPRSGDLSVYWYQQSLDQGLQFLIQYYNGEERAKGNILERFSAQQFPDLHSELNLSSLELGDSALYFCASSTEPISQETQYFGPGTRLLVL.

The chain links TRBV7-9 to TRBJ2-5; D may be TRBD2 (6 bases). The CDR3 runs 17 residues. CDR1 and CDR2 (germline): SEHNR, FQNEAQ (reference sequence). V lost 5 bases and J lost 4, with 23 bases in between. The CDR3 DNA is TGTGCCAGCAGCCTGGGAACGACTGGAGGGCCAGGAGAGACCCAGTACTTC. Its protein is CASSLGTTGGPGETQYF.

This rearrangement joins TRBV27 to TRBJ1-2, with 8 positions matching TRBD1. The CDR3 runs to 16 residues. Germline CDR1 is MNHEY and CDR2 is SMNVEV (reference sequence). Unmatched junction bases numbered 10, after V lost 5 bases and J lost 2 bases. The CDR3 reads CASSAWTGRGNYGYTF. The CDR3 DNA reads TGTGCCAGCAGTGCTTGGACAGGGAGAGGAAACTATGGCTACACCTTC.

This clone was seen a few times. This rearrangement joins TRBV6-5 to TRBJ2-7; D uncertain. V was trimmed by 10 bases and J by 0 bases, leaving 19 bases between them. This CDR3 spans 15 amino acids. The V gene's germline CDR1 is MNHEY and CDR2 SVGAGI. CDR3 nucleotide sequence: TGTGCCACCTCAGACGGTGAGGTTCTCTCCTACGAGCAGTACTTC. Its translation: CATSDGEVLSYEQYF.

The chain combines TRBV7-2 with TRBJ2-5; 8 nucleotides agree with TRBD1. CDR1 and CDR2 from the germline V gene are SGHTA and FQGNSA. The J segment lost 5 bases and the V segment lost 0 bases, leaving 5 bases of the junction unmatched. The CDR3 is made up of 15 amino acids. The CDR3 region has the DNA TGTGCCAGCAGCTTAGCACAGGGGGTCGAGGAGACCCAGTACTTC. Translated, it gives CASSLAQGVEETQYF.

The chain joins TRBV6-4 to TRBJ1-1; tentative D call: TRBD1 (6 bases). CDR1 and CDR2 (germline): MRHNA, SNTAGT. The CDR3 runs 11 residues. V was clipped by 8 bases and J by 8 bases, with 12 bases between them. CDR3 in DNA: TGTGCCAGCCCCACAGGGACGGAAGCTTTCTTT. Translation gives CASPTGTEAFF.

The rearrangement joins TRBV5-1 to TRBJ2-5; D may be TRBD2 (5 bases). The CDR3 is 14 amino acids. The ends were cut back, 2 bases at V and 2 bases at J, with 10 bases in the middle. CDR1 is SGHRS, CDR2 YFSETQ, per germline. The DNA of the CDR3 is TGCGCCAGCAGCTTAGCGGCAGGTCAAGAGACCCAGTACTTC. This gives the protein CASSLAAGQETQYF.

J is TRBJ1-5 and V is TRBV6-5; no definite D call. The length of the CDR3 is 15 residues. Germline V CDR1 and CDR2: MNHEY, SVGAGI. V was trimmed by 6 bases and J by 0 bases, leaving 12 bases between them. The CDR3 DNA sequence: TGTGCCAGCAGACCCTCGGCGGATAGCAATCAGCCCCAGCATTTT. This encodes CASRPSADSNQPQHF.

This chain links TRBV21-1 with TRBJ2-3; the D call of TRBD2 is as the table states it, not checked on the DNA. TRBV21-1 corresponds to a pseudogene. CDR3 length: 14 residues. For the CDR3, the DNA is TGTGCCAGCAAGGCGGGAGGGCCTAGTGATACGCAGTATTTT. It specifies CASKAGGPSDTQYF.

V and J are TRBV19 and TRBJ1-3; D might be TRBD1 (5 bases). CDR3 length: 16 amino acids. Germline CDR1 LNHDA, CDR2 SQIVND (reference sequence). V lost 3 bases and J lost 2, with 14 bases in between. This CDR3 reads CASSIPQSRAGNTIYF. The CDR3 DNA reads TGTGCCAGTAGTATCCCGCAAAGCAGGGCTGGAAACACCATATATTTT.

This rearrangement joins TRBV7-8 to TRBJ1-5; D might be TRBD1 (5 bases). Trimming cost V 2 bases and J 4 bases, with 15 bases left between them. Germline V lookup: CDR1 SGHVS, CDR2 FQNEAQ. The CDR3 extends over 16 amino acids. CDR3 region: CASSLTRTGGNQPQHF. As DNA, the CDR3 is TGTGCCAGCAGCTTAACTCGGACCGGGGGGAATCAGCCCCAGCATTTT.

The V call is TRBV19, the J call TRBJ2-1; TRBD1 might be the D (5 bases). The CDR3 extends over 17 amino acids. V shed 4 bases and J shed 4 bases, with 20 bases lying between them. Germline assignment: CDR1 LNHDA and CDR2 SQIVND (reference sequence). The CDR3 reads CASSSPLDTPSYNEQFF. The CDR3 nucleotides are TGTGCCAGTAGTAGCCCCTTGGACACCCCATCGTACAATGAGCAGTTCTTC.

This clone has a single count. V usage is TRBV2 and J usage is TRBJ1-3, with TRBD1 matching over 8 bases. After removal of 6 bases from V and 3 bases from J, the junction contained 7 bases not matched to a gene. The V gene's germline CDR1 is SNHLY and CDR2 FYNNEI. The CDR3 contains 15 residues. CDR3: CASSLDRAYGNTIYF. DNA for the CDR3: TGTGCCAGCAGCTTGGACAGGGCGTATGGAAACACCATATATTTT.

The V call is TRBV14, the J call TRBJ2-3; a weak D match, TRBD2 (5 bases). The germline V gene encodes CDR1 SGHDN and CDR2 FVKESK. Trimming took off 1 base at V and 6 bases at J, with 32 bases between the two ends. This CDR3 contains 21 residues. CDR3 loop: CASSQATLPYDWGAGLDTQYF. As DNA, the CDR3 is TGTGCCAGCAGCCAAGCTACCCTGCCCTATGACTGGGGAGCTGGGTTGGATACGCAGTATTTT.

This chain uses TRBV7-2 with TRBJ1-3; no definite D call. From germline, CDR1 is SGHTA and CDR2 FQGNSA. The CDR3 has 15 residues. V was trimmed by 0 bases and J by 0 bases, leaving 6 bases between them. As DNA, the CDR3 is TGTGCCAGCAGCTTAGCACGGGTCTCTGGAAACACCATATATTTT. It encodes CASSLARVSGNTIYF. The full variable domain, completed using reference TRBV7-2 and TRBJ1-3, is GAGVSQSPSNKVTEKGKDVELRCDPISGHTALYWYRQSLGQGLEFLIYFQGNSAPDKSGLPSDRFSAERTGGSVSTLTIQRTQQEDSAVYLCASSLARVSGNTIYFGEGSWLTVV.

This chain joins TRBV6-2 or TRBV6-3 and TRBJ2-7; D possibly corresponds to TRBD2 (5 bases). Germline values: CDR1 MNHEY, CDR2 SVGEGT. V shed 5 bases and J shed 0 bases, with 17 bases lying between them. The CDR3 length is 16 residues. Here the CDR3 reads CASSPLVWGASYEQYF. The DNA of the CDR3 is TGTGCCAGCAGTCCCCTGGTCTGGGGAGCCTCCTACGAGCAGTACTTC.

The V call is TRBV5-8, the J call TRBJ1-2; D perhaps matches TRBD1 (5 bases). Trimming cost V 4 bases and J 7 bases, with 17 bases left between them. The CDR3 is 14 residues long. Germline CDR1 reads SGHTS; CDR2 reads YDEGEE. CDR3 in DNA: TGTGCCAGCAGCCCAGGGAAGGGCAGACGTGGCTACACCTTC. This translates into CASSPGKGRRGYTF.

The genes are TRBV19 and TRBJ1-2; D remains ambiguous. This CDR3 is built from 13 residues. Trimming took 1 base from V and 7 from J, leaving 10 bases between them. Germline V gene data show CDR1 as LNHDA and CDR2 as SQIVND (reference sequence). The CDR3 loop is CASSIAGNAGYTF. CDR3 DNA: TGTGCCAGTAGTATAGCAGGAAACGCTGGCTACACCTTC.

V usage is TRBV11-1 and J usage is TRBJ2-3; TRBD2 matches 9 bases. Germline V lookup: CDR1 SGHAT, CDR2 FQDESV (reference sequence). Trimming at V came to 5 bases and at J to 0 bases, leaving 6 bases not matched to a gene. The CDR3 covers 16 residues. The CDR3, as DNA: TGTGCCAGCAGCGTTAGCGGGGGTACTAGCACAGATACGCAGTATTTT. Protein sequence: CASSVSGGTSTDTQYF.

CDR3 residues: CASRTRLAGGEQFF. CDR3 nucleotide sequence: TGTGCCAGCAGGACCCGACTAGCGGGGGGTGAGCAGTTCTTC. The V gene is TRBV27, the J gene TRBJ2-1; 13 nucleotides match TRBD2. J gave up 9 bases and V 6 bases, and 5 bases lay outside the gene matches. CDR3 size: 14 residues. Germline lookup yields CDR1 MNHEY and CDR2 SMNVEV (reference sequence).

The chain carries TRBV5-5 and TRBJ1-5; 7 nucleotides line up with TRBD1. This CDR3 region has 16 residues. From germline, CDR1 is SGHKS and CDR2 YYEKEE (reference sequence). The V segment lost 4 bases and the J segment 0 bases; nucleotides outside the gene matches: 7. The chain's CDR3 is CASSPWTGHSNQPQHF. Here the CDR3 DNA reads TGTGCCAGCAGCCCCTGGACAGGTCATAGCAATCAGCCCCAGCATTTT.

There are a few counts of this clone. The chain combines TRBV19 with TRBJ1-1, with TRBD1 as a possible D gene (6 bases). The CDR3 sequence is 16 residues long. V was trimmed by 3 bases and J by 5 bases, leaving 19 bases between them. Germline CDR1 reads LNHDA; CDR2 reads SQIVND (reference sequence). Written as DNA, the CDR3 is TGTGCCAGTAGTATCTCCGGGACATACATGGGGACTGAAGCTTTCTTT. Protein: CASSISGTYMGTEAFF.